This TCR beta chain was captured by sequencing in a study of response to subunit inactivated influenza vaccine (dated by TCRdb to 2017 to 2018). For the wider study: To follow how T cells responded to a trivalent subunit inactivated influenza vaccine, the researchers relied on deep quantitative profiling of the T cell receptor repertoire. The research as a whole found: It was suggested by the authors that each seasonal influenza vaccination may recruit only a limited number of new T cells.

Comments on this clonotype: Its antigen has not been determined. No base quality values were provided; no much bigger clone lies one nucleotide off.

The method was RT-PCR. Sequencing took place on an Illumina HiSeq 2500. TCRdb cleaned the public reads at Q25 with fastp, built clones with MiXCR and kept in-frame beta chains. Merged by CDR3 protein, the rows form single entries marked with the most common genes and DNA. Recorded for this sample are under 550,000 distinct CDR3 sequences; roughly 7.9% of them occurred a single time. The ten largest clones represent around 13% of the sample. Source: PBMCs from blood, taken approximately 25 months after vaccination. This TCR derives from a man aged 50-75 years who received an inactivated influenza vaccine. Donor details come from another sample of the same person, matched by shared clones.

The nucleotide sequence is given as TGCGCCAGCAGCCAAGACCGGACACGGAGGGATACGCAGTATTTT. Its protein reads: CASSQDRTRRDTQYF. The rearrangement combines TRBV4-3 with TRBJ2-3; the D gene could be TRBD1 or TRBD2, each one agreeing over 5 bases. CDR1 and CDR2, looked up from the germline V gene, are LGHNA and YSLEER. Taken from cysteine to phenylalanine, the CDR3 has 15 residues. Of the read, only the CDR3 DNA is kept; its 45 bases are in frame from base 1. V is clipped by 0 bases and J by 6 bases, and the sequence between their germline boundaries is 13 bases long.